The T cell receptor (beta chain) described here comes from a study of blood T cells in healthy people across ages. Germline V CDR1 and CDR2: SQVTM, ANQGSEA. V dropped 7 bases and J dropped 8 bases, with 17 bases sitting between them. The CDR3 length is 12 residues. In the case of this clonotype: Its target is unknown.

It was with a sample-barcoded 5' primer and a J-beta primer mix that a second PCR of roughly 7 to 12 cycles was run. MiXCR, applied by TCRdb to the 5' RACE reads, yields one record per CDR3 protein. The sample consists of over a million distinct CDR3 sequences, around 59% of them appearing once. Isolating PBMCs gave at least 6.5 million of these cells per sample. Samples each had at least 5 micrograms of total RNA extracted. Study-level points and caveats: Long-lived donors exceeded aged donors in naive CD4+ cells and diversity.

Source material: blood. The sequence was obtained from a man aged 18 to 29 in good health. The rearrangement joins TRBV29-1 to TRBJ1-2, with D perhaps TRBD1 (6 bases). The CDR3 region has the DNA TGCAGCGGGGCTGGGGGGGCAGAGGGCTACACCTTC. This codes for CSGAGGAEGYTF.